This TCR beta chain was observed in a study of cytomegalovirus exposure and HLA in healthy donors. Method: immunoSEQ multiplex PCR; TCRdb's copy keeps in-frame clones and lacks some. The repertoire holds roughly 350,000 clones, roughly 85% seen once, with roughly 0.8% in the top ten. Study-level points and caveats: There were some 150 TCR beta chains listed as cytomegalovirus-associated. Under in vitro conditions, three CMV-associated chains were confirmed as specific for CMV antigens.

This CDR3 has 16 residues. CDR1 is SGHVS and CDR2 is FQNEAQ in the germline V gene. V lost 5 bases and J lost 9, with 26 bases in between. Turning to this clone: Its specificity is unknown.

The source material was PBMCs. The V call is TRBV7-8, the J call TRBJ2-7; D is possibly TRBD2 (6 bases). This TCR derives from a woman between 18 and 29 years old in good health and CMV-seronegative. CDR3 amino acids: CASSPQVGLSLFLQYF. The CDR3 nucleotides read TGTGCCAGCAGCCCACAAGTGGGACTTTCCTTATTTTTGCAGTACTTC.